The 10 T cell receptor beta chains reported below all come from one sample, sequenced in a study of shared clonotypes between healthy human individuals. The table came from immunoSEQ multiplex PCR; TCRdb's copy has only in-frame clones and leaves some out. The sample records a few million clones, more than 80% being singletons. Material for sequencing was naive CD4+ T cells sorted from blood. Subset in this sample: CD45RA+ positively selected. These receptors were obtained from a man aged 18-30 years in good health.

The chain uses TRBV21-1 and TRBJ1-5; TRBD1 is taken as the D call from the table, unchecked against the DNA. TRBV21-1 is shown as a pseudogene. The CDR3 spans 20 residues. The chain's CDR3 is CASSKEARTGGKYSNQPQHF. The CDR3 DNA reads TGTGCCAGCAGCAAAGAGGCAAGGACAGGGGGCAAGTATAGCAATCAGCCCCAGCATTTT.

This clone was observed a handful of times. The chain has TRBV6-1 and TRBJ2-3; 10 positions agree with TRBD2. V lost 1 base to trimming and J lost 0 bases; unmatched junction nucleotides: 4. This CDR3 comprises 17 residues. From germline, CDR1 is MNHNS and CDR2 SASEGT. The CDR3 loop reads CASSEVPSGGSTDTQYF. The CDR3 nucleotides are TGTGCCAGCAGTGAAGTACCTAGCGGGGGTAGCACAGATACGCAGTATTTT.

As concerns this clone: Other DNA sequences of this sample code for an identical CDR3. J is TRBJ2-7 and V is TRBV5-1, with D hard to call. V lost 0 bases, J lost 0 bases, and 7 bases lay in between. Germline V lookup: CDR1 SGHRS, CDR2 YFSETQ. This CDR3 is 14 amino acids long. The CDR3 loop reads CASSLDLLSYEQYF. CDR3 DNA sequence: TGCGCCAGCAGCTTGGACTTACTCTCCTACGAGCAGTACTTC.

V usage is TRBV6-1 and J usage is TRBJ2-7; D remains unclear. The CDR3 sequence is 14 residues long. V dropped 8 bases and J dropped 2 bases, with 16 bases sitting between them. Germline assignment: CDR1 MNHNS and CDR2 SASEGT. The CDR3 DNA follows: TGTGCCAGCCACACCACATCCTTACCCTACGAGCAGTACTTC. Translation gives CASHTTSLPYEQYF.

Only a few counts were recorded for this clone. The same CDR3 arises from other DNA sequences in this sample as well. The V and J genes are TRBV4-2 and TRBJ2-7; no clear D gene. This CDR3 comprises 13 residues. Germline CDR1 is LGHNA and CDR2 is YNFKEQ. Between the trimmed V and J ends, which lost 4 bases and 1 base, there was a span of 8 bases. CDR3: CASSRVGSYEQYF. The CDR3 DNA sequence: TGTGCCAGCAGCCGCGTCGGTTCCTACGAGCAGTACTTC.

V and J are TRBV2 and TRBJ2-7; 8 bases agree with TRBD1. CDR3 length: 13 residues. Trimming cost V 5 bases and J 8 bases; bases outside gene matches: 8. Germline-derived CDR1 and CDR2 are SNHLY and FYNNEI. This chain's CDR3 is CASSRQGPGQQYF. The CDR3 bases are TGTGCCAGCAGTAGACAGGGGCCAGGGCAGCAGTACTTC.

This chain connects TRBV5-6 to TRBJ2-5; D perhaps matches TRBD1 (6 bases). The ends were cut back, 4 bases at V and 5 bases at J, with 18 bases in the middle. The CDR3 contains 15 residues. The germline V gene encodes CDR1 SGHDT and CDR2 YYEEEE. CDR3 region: CASSGYRVGRETQYF. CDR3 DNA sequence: TGTGCCAGCAGCGGGTACAGGGTGGGTCGGGAGACCCAGTACTTC.

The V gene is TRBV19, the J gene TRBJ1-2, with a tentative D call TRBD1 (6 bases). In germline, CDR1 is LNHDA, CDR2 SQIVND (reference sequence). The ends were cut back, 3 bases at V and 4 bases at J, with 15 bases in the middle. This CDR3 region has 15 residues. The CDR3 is CASSMHTGTLYGYTF. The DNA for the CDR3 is TGTGCCAGTAGTATGCATACCGGGACACTCTATGGCTACACCTTC.

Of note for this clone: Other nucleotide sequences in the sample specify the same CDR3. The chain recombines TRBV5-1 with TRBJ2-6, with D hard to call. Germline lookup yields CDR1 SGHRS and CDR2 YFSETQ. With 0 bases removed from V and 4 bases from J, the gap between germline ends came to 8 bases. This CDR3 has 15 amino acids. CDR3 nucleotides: TGCGCCAGCAGCTTGGATGGATCCGGGGCCAACGTCCTGACTTTC. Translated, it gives CASSLDGSGANVLTF.

As DNA, the CDR3 is TGTGCCAGCAGCCCAACACCGTACAATGAGCAGTTCTTC. Protein sequence: CASSPTPYNEQFF. J is TRBJ2-1 and V is TRBV6-5; D is unresolved. The CDR3 length is 13 residues. CDR1 is MNHEY and CDR2 is SVGAGI in the germline V gene. Trimming left V 6 bases short and J 4 bases short, with 10 bases between.